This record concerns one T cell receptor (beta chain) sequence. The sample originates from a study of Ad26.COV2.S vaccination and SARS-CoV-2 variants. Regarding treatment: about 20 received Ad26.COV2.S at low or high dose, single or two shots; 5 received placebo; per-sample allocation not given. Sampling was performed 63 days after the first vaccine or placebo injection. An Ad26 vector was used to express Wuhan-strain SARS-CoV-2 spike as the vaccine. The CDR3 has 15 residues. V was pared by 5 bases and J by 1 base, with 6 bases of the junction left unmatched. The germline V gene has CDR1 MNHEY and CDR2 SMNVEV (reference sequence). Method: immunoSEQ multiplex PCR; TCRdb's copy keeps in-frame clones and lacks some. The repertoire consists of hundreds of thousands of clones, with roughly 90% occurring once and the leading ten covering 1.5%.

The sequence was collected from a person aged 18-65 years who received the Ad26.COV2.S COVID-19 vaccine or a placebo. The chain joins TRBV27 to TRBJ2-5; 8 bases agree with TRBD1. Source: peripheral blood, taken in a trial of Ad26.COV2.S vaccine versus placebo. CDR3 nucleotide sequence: TGTGCCAGCAGTCCCCTCGGGACAGGCCAAGAGACCCAGTACTTC. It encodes CASSPLGTGQETQYF.